Included here is one T cell receptor beta chain sequence, with context. Its antigen is undetermined. A junction end diverges from the germline sequence, so it may reflect a read error. Libraries were prepared by immunoSEQ multiplex PCR; TCRdb keeps only in-frame clonotypes and omits some of them. The sample shows 75,000 to 100,000 clones, around nine tenths of them seen only once. The sample comes from a study of radiotherapy plus CTLA-4 blockade in lung cancer. On the study more broadly: Objective responses emerged in about 20% of patients, and roughly 32% attained disease control. Study-wide results and limits: In blood, early T cell clone dynamics reportedly predicted response best, together with interferon-beta.

This CDR3 region has 16 residues. CDR1 and CDR2 (germline): PRHDT, FYEKMQ (reference sequence). Sequencing used peripheral blood, obtained from a patient treated with radiotherapy plus ipilimumab. This TCR came from a human donor with non-small cell lung cancer that progressed on radiotherapy plus ipilimumab. This rearrangement joins TRBV13 to TRBJ2-7, with 14 bases aligning to TRBD2. CDR3 sequence: CASSAQTSGRAYEQYF. The CDR3 DNA is TGTGCCAGCAGCGCCCAGACTAGCGGGAGGGCCTATGAGCAGTACTTC.